This TCR beta chain originates from a study of T cells in Graves' hyperthyroidism and ophthalmopathy. Study overall: At initial diagnosis, before any treatment had begun, peripheral blood was obtained.

Any patient presenting with uncontrolled infection, other autoimmune disease, pregnancy or lactation was left out. The source of the PBMCs was 10 ml of fresh peripheral blood. General study results and limits: Expanded thyroid clonotypes (above 0.001) were mostly also found in blood.

Turning to this clonotype: What it binds is not known.

Amplified TCR beta CDR3 regions came from RNA transcripts. The HTBI set primed first-round TCR CDR3 RT-PCR. TCRdb recomputed calls from the multiplex PCR reads with MiXCR, one row per CDR3 protein. The table shows 730,000 or so distinct CDR3 sequences, with roughly 20% occurring only once. The ends lost 5 bases at V and 4 bases at J; junction bases unmatched: 7. The CDR3 has 15 amino acids. Germline V CDR1 and CDR2: MNHNS, SASEGT. The chain combines TRBV6-1 with TRBJ2-2, with TRBD1 identical over 7 bases. This clonotype originated in a woman aged 45-60 years with Graves' hyperthyroidism that later progressed to Graves' ophthalmopathy. Sequenced input: blood. CDR3 residues: CASSLRQGPTGELFF. The DNA for the CDR3 is TGTGCCAGCAGTCTAAGACAGGGCCCCACCGGGGAGCTGTTTTTT.